This passage covers 11 T cell receptor beta chains from one sample sequenced in a study of cytomegalovirus exposure and HLA in healthy donors. The PCR ran on 60 Vbeta and 13 Jbeta primers. Libraries were prepared by immunoSEQ multiplex PCR; TCRdb keeps only in-frame clonotypes and omits some of them. The repertoire consists of approximately 77,000 clones, with over 65% occurring once and the leading ten covering 4% to 4.5%. Sequenced material: PBMCs. These receptors were collected from a middle-aged man in good health and CMV-seronegative.

In this sample, this clone turned up once. V gene TRBV27 combines with J gene TRBJ1-2; no clear D. Trimming removed 0 bases at V and 3 bases at J, with 8 bases between. Germline V CDR1 and CDR2: MNHEY, SMNVEV (reference sequence). This CDR3 has 14 amino acids. DNA for the CDR3: TGTGCCAGCAGTTTATCCGGGGATTACTATGGCTACACCTTC. Protein: CASSLSGDYYGYTF.

The rearrangement links TRBV20-1 to TRBJ2-1; D is unclear. The ends were cut back, 3 bases at V and 7 bases at J, with 4 bases in the middle. The CDR3 is 10 residues long. Germline CDR1 DFQATT, CDR2 SNEGSKA (reference sequence). CDR3 bases: TGCAGTGCTAGGTATAATGAGCAGTTCTTC. Translation: CSARYNEQFF.

This clone was recorded only once. V gene TRBV7-3 combines with J gene TRBJ2-3; 10 nucleotides line up with TRBD2. CDR1 SGHTA and CDR2 FQGTGA come from the germline V gene. This CDR3 contains 16 residues. V was pared by 5 bases and J by 2 bases, with 7 bases of the junction left unmatched. CDR3 sequence (DNA): TGTGCCAGCAGCCTCTTAGCGGGAGGAAACACAGATACGCAGTATTTT. It is translated as CASSLLAGGNTDTQYF.

The table lists this clone with a count of one. The gene calls are TRBV6-5 and TRBJ2-7; 9 nucleotides match TRBD1. The CDR3 totals 15 residues. The J segment lost 5 bases and the V segment lost 5 bases, leaving 10 bases of the junction unmatched. In germline, CDR1 is MNHEY, CDR2 SVGAGI. The CDR3 here is CASSPGQGRGNEQYF. As DNA, the CDR3 is TGTGCCAGCAGTCCGGGACAGGGAAGGGGCAACGAGCAGTACTTC.

The chain has TRBV25-1 and TRBJ2-7; D not resolved. CDR3 size: 15 residues. V was shortened by 2 bases and J by 6 bases, with 17 bases between the two germline ends. CDR1 is MGHDK, CDR2 SYGVNS, per germline. The DNA of the CDR3 is TGTGCCAGCAGTGAACAGACACCGTTTCGGTCCGAGCAGTACTTC. Translation gives CASSEQTPFRSEQYF.

The chain couples TRBV5-1 to TRBJ1-2, with D perhaps TRBD1 (6 bases). Germline loops: CDR1 SGHRS, CDR2 YFSETQ. Trimming took 2 bases from V and 4 from J, leaving 18 bases between them. The CDR3 is 16 amino acids. The CDR3 nucleotides read TGCGCCAGCAGCTTACTCCCAGGGGATTTAGGCTATGGCTACACCTTC. This encodes CASSLLPGDLGYGYTF.

The chain carries TRBV5-1 and TRBJ1-3, with D perhaps matching TRBD1 (5 bases). The CDR3 runs to 17 residues. Germline-derived CDR1 and CDR2 are SGHRS and YFSETQ. V lost 0 bases to trimming and J lost 4 bases, with 17 bases between them. The CDR3 is CASSLDGGSQGGNTIYF. The CDR3 DNA sequence: TGCGCCAGCAGCTTGGATGGCGGCAGTCAGGGCGGAAACACCATATATTTT. Filled out from reference TRBV5-1 and TRBJ1-3, the complete variable domain reads KAGVTQTPRYLIKTRGQQVTLSCSPISGHRSVSWYQQTPGQGLQFLFEYFSETQRNKGNFPGRFSGRQFSNSRSEMNVSTLELGDSALYLCASSLDGGSQGGNTIYFGEGSWLTVV.

V and J are TRBV28 and TRBJ2-2; TRBD2 aligns across 10 bases. The CDR3 contains 16 residues. The ends lost 8 bases at V and 0 bases at J; junction bases unmatched: 6. Germline assignment: CDR1 MDHEN and CDR2 SYDVKM. CDR3 coding DNA: TGTGCCAGCGTAAAAGCGGGAGGGCCGAACACCGGGGAGCTGTTTTTT. It codes for CASVKAGGPNTGELFF.

The chain links TRBV13 to TRBJ1-3; D perhaps matches TRBD1 (5 bases). Per the germline V gene, CDR1 is PRHDT and CDR2 is FYEKMQ (reference sequence). The CDR3 extends over 14 amino acids. V lost 5 bases to trimming and J lost 7 bases, with 15 bases between them. The CDR3 spells CASSDDSPANTIYF. In DNA form, the CDR3 reads TGTGCCAGCAGCGACGACAGTCCTGCGAACACCATATATTTT.

This chain connects TRBV28 to TRBJ1-1; weak D call: TRBD1 (5 bases). The CDR3 runs 14 residues. Germline-derived CDR1 and CDR2 are MDHEN and SYDVKM. Trimming took off 0 bases at V and 3 bases at J, with 8 bases between the two ends. This chain's CDR3 is CASSLWARDTEAFF. CDR3 nucleotides: TGTGCCAGCAGTTTATGGGCCAGGGACACTGAAGCTTTCTTT. The complete variable domain, with remaining parts taken from reference TRBV28 and TRBJ1-1, reads DVKVTQSSRYLVKRTGEKVFLECVQDMDHENMFWYRQDPGLGLRLIYFSYDVKMKEKGDIPEGYSVSREKKERFSLILESASTNQTSMYLCASSLWARDTEAFFGQGTRLTVV.

The chain joins TRBV21-1 to TRBJ2-5; the D call of TRBD1 is as the table states it, not checked on the DNA. TRBV21-1 is a listed pseudogene. This CDR3 has 13 residues. Written as DNA, the CDR3 is TGTGCCAGCAGCAAAGGGACAGAAGAGACCCAGTACTTC. Its translation: CASSKGTEETQYF.